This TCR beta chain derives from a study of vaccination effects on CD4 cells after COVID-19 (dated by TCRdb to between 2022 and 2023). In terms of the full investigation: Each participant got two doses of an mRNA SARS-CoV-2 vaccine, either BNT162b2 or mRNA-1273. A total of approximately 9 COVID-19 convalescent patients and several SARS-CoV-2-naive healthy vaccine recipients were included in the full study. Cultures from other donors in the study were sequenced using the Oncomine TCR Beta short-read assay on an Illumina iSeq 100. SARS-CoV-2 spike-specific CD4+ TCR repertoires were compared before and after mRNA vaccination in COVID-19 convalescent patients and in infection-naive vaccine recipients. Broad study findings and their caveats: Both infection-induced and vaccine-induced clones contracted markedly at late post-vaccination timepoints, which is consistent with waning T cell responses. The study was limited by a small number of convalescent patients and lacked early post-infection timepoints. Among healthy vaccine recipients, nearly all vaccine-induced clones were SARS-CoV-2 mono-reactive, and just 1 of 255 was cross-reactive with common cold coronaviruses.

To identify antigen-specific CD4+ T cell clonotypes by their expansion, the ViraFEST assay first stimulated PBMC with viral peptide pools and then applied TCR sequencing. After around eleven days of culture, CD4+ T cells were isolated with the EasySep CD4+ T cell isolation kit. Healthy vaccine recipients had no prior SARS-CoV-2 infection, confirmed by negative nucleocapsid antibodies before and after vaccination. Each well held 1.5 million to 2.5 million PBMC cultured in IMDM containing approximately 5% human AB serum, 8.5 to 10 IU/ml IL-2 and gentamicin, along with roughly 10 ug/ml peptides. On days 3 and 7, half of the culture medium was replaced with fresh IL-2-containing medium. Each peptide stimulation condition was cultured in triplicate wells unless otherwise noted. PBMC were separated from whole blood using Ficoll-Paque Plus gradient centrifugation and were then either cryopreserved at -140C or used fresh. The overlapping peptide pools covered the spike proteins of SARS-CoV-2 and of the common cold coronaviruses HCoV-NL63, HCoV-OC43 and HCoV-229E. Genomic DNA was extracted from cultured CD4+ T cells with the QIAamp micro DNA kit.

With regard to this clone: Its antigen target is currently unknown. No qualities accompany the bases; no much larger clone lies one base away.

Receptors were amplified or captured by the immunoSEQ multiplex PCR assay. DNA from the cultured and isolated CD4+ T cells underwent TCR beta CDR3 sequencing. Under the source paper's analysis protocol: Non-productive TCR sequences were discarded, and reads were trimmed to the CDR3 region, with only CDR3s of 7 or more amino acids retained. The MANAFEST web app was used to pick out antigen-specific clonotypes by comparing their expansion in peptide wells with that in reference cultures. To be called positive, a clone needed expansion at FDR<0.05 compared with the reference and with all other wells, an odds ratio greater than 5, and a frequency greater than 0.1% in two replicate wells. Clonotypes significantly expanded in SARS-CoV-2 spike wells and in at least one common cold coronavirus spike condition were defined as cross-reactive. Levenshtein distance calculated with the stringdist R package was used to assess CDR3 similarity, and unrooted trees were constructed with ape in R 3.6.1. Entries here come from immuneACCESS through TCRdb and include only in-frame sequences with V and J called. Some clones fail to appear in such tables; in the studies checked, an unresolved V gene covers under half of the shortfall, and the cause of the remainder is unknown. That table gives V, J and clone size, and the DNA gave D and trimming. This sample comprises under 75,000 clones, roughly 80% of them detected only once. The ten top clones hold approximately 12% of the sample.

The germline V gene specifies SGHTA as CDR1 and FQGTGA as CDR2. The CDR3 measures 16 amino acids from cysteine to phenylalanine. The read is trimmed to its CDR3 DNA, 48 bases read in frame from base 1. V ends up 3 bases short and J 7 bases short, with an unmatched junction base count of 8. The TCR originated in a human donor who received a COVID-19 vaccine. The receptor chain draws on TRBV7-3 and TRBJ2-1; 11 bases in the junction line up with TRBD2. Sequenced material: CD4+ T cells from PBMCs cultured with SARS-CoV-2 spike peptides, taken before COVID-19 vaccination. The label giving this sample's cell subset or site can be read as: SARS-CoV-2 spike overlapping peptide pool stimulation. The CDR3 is CASSFRIAGGRNEQFF. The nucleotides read TGTGCCAGCAGCTTTCGTATAGCGGGGGGGCGAAATGAGCAGTTCTTC.